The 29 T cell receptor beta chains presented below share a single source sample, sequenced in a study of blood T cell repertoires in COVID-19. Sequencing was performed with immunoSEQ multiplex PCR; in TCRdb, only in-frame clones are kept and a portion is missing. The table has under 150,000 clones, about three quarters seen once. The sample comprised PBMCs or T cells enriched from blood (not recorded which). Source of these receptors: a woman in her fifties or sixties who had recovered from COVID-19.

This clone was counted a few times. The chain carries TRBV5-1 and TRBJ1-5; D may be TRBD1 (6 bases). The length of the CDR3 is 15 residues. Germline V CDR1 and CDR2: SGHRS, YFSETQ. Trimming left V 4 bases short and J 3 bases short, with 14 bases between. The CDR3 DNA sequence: TGCGCCAGCAGCGCAGGGGAGGGGACCAATCAGCCCCAGCATTTT. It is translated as CASSAGEGTNQPQHF. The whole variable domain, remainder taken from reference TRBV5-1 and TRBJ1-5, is KAGVTQTPRYLIKTRGQQVTLSCSPISGHRSVSWYQQTPGQGLQFLFEYFSETQRNKGNFPGRFSGRQFSNSRSEMNVSTLELGDSALYLCASSAGEGTNQPQHFGDGTRLSIL.

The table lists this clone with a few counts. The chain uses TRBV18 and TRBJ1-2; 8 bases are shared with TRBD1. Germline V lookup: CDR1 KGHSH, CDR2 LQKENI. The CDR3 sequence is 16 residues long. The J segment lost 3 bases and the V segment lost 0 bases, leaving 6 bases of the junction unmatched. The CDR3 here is CASSPPGEQGDYGYTF. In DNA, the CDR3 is TGTGCCAGCTCACCACCGGGAGAACAGGGGGACTATGGCTACACCTTC.

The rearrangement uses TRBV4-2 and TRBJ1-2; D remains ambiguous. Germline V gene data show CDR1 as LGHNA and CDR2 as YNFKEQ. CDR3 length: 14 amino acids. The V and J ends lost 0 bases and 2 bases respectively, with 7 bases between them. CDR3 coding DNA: TGTGCCAGCAGCCAAGATACAGCCAACTATGGCTACACCTTC. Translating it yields CASSQDTANYGYTF.

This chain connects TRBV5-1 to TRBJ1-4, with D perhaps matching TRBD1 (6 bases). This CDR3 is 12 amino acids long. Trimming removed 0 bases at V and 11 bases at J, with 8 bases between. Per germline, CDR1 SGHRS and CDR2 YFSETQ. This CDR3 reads CASSLEGGKLFF. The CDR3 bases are TGCGCCAGCAGCTTGGAGGGGGGGAAACTGTTTTTT.

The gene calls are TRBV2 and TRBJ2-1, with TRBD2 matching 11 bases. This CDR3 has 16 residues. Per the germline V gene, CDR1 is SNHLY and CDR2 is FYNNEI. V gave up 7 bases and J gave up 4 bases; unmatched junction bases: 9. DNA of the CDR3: TGTGCCAGCACTGTACTAGCGGGAGAGAATTACAATGAGCAGTTCTTC. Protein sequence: CASTVLAGENYNEQFF.

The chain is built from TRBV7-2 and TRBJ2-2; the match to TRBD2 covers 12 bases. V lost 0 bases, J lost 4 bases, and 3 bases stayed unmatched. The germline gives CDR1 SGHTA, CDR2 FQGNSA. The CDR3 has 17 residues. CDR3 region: CASSLAQGLAGTGELFF. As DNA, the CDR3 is TGTGCCAGCAGCTTAGCCCAGGGACTAGCGGGCACCGGGGAGCTGTTTTTT.

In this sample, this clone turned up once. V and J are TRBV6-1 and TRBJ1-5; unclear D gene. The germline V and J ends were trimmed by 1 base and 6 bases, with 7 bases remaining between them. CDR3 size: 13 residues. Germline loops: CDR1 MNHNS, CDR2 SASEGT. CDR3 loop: CASSEVGSQPQHF. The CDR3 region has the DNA TGTGCCAGCAGTGAAGTTGGGAGTCAGCCCCAGCATTTT.

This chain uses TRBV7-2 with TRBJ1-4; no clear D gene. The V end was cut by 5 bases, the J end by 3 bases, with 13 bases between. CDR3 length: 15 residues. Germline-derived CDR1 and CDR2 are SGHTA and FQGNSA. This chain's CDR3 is CASSPDPGANEKLFF. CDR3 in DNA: TGTGCCAGCAGCCCAGACCCCGGGGCTAATGAAAAACTGTTTTTT.

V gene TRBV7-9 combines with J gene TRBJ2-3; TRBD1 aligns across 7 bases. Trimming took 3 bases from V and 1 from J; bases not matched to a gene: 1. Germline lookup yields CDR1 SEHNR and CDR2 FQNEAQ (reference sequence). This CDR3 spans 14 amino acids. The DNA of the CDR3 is TGTGCCAGCAGCTTGGGACAGCGCACAGATACGCAGTATTTT. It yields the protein CASSLGQRTDTQYF.

The DNA of the CDR3 is TGTGCCAGCAGCAAAGGAGCCAGGCCCTACAATGAGCAGTTCTTC. This sequence encodes CASSKGARPYNEQFF. The chain joins TRBV14 to TRBJ2-1, with D hard to call. Germline CDR1 and CDR2: SGHDN and FVKESK. CDR3 length: 15 residues. Trimming cost V 5 bases and J 2 bases, with 13 bases left between them.

CDR3 loop: CASSVGMGRVTNTIYF. Written as DNA, the CDR3 is TGTGCCAGCAGTGTAGGGATGGGCAGGGTGACGAACACCATATATTTT. This rearrangement joins TRBV2 to TRBJ1-3, with TRBD1 as a possible D gene (5 bases). V lost 4 bases, J lost 7 bases, and 20 bases lay in between. The CDR3 spans 16 residues. CDR1 and CDR2 from the germline V gene are SNHLY and FYNNEI.

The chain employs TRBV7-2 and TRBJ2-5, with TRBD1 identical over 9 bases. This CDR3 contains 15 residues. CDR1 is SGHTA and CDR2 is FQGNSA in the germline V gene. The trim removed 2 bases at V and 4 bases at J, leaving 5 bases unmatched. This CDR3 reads CASSLNRGLGETQYF. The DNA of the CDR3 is TGTGCCAGCAGCTTAAACAGGGGGCTTGGAGAGACCCAGTACTTC.

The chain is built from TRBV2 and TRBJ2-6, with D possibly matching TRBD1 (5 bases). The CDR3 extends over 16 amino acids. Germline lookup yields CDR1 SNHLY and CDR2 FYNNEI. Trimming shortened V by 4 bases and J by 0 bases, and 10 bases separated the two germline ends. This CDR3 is CASSGVQDSGANVLTF. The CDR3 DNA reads TGTGCCAGCAGTGGAGTACAGGACTCTGGGGCCAACGTCCTGACTTTC.

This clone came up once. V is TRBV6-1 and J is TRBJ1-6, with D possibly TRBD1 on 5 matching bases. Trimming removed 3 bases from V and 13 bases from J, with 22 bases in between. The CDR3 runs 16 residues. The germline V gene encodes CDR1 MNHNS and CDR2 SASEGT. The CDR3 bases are TGTGCCAGCAGTGACAGGGCCCGCGCCGAGCGTCCGCCCCTCCACTTT. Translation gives CASSDRARAERPPLHF.

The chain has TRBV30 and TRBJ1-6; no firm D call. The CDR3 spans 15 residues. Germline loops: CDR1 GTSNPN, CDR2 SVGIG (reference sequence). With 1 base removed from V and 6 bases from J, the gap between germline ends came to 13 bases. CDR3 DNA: TGTGCCTGGAGTGGTCGGGGTTCGGGTAATTCACCCCTCCACTTT. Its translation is CAWSGRGSGNSPLHF.

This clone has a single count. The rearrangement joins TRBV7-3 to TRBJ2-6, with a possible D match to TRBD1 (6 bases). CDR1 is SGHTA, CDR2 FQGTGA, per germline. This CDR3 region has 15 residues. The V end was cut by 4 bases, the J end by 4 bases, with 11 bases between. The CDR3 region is CASSSPGAGANVLTF. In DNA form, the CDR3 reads TGTGCCAGCAGCTCCCCAGGGGCCGGGGCCAACGTCCTGACTTTC.

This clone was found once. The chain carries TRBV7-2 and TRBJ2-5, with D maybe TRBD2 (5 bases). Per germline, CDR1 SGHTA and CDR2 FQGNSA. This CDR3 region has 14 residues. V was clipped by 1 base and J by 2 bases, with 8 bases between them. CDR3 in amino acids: CASSLGGRQETQYF. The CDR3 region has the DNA TGTGCCAGCAGCTTAGGAGGGCGTCAAGAGACCCAGTACTTC.

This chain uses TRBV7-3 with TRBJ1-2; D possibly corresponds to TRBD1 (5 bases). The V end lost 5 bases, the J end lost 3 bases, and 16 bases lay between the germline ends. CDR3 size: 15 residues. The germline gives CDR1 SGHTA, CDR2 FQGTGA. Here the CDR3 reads CASSPTGAGHYGYTF. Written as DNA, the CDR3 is TGTGCCAGCAGCCCCACTGGTGCAGGGCACTATGGCTACACCTTC.

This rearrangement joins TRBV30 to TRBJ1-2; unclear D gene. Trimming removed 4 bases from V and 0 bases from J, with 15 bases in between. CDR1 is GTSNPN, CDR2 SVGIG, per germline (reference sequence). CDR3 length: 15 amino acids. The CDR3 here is CAWTPRLSANYGYTF. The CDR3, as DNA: TGTGCCTGGACTCCGAGGCTTTCGGCTAACTATGGCTACACCTTC.

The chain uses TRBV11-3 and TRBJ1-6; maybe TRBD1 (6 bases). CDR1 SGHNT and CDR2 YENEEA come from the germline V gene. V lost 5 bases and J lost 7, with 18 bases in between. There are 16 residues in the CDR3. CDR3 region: CASSVSGQPRNSPLHF. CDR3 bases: TGTGCCAGCAGCGTCTCCGGACAGCCTCGAAATTCACCCCTCCACTTT.

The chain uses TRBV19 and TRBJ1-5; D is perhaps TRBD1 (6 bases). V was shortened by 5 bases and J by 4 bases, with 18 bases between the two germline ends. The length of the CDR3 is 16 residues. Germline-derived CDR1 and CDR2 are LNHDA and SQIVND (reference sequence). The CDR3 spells CASSGRDIFTNQPQHF. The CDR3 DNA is TGTGCCAGTAGTGGCCGGGACATCTTTACTAATCAGCCCCAGCATTTT.

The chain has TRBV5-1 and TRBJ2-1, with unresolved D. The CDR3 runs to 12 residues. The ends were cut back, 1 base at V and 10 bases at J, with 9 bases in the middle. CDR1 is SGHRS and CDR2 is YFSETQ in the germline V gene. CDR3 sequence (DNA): TGCGCCAGCAGCTTGACCCCCGGGGAGCAGTTCTTC. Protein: CASSLTPGEQFF.

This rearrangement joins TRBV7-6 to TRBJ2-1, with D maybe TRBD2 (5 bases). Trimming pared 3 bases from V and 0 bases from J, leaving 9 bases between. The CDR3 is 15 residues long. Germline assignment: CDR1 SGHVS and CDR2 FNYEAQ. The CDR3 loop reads CASSFSAVSYNEQFF. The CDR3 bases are TGTGCCAGCAGCTTTAGCGCGGTCTCCTACAATGAGCAGTTCTTC.

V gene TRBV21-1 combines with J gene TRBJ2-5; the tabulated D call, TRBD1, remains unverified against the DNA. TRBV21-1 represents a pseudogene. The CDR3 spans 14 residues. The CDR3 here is CASSKGTAQETQYF. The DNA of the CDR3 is TGTGCCAGCAGCAAAGGGACAGCACAAGAGACCCAGTACTTC.

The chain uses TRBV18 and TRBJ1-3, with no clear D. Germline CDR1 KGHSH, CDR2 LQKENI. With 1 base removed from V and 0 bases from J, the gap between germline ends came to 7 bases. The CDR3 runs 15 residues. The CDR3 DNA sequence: TGTGCCAGCTCACCACGAGGAACCTCTGGAAACACCATATATTTT. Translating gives CASSPRGTSGNTIYF.

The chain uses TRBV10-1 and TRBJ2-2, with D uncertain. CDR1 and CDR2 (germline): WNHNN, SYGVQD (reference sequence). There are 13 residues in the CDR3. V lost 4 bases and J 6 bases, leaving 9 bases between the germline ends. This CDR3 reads CASSGSEAGELFF. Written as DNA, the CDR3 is TGCGCCAGCAGTGGGTCTGAGGCCGGGGAGCTGTTTTTT.

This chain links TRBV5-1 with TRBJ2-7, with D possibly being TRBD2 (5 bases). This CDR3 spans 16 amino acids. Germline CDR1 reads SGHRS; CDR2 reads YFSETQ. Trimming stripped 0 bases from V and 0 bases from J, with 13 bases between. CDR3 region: CASSLASQVSSYEQYF. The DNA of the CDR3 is TGCGCCAGCAGCTTGGCTAGCCAGGTCAGCTCCTACGAGCAGTACTTC.

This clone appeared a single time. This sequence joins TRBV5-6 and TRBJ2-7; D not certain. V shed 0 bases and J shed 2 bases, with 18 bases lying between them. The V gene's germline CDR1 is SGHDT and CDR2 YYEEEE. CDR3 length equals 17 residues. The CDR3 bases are TGTGCCAGCAGCTTGGGCAGTTTCGGCCAGGCCCCCTACGAGCAGTACTTC. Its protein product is CASSLGSFGQAPYEQYF.

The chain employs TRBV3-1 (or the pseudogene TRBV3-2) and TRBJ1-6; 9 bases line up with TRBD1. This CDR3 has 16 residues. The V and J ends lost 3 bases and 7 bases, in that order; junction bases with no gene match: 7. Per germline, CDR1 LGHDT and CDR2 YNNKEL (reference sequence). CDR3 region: CASSHDRGAYNSPLHF. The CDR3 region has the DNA TGTGCCAGCAGCCATGACAGGGGGGCATACAATTCACCCCTCCACTTT.